These T cell receptor beta chains were read from a single sample in a study of human T cells and chemical hapten exposure. TCRdb independently ran MiXCR on the RACE reads; one entry per CDR3 protein. The sample has 57,000 or so distinct CDR3 sequences; approximately 10% are singletons. The sequencing here drew on whole blood, taken in connection with sensitization to the hapten diphenylcyclopropenone (DPC). The origin of the receptors is a woman aged 40 to 50 with alopecia areata. Some clones in this sample may be carry-over from other donors' samples. The conserved cysteine and the conserved F or W are not part of the CDR3 here.

cdr3_length,v_call,j_call,cdr3_aa
11,TRBV20-1,TRBJ2-7,SASGQGLAEQY
13,TRBV2,TRBJ1-6,ASSEGDRGNSPLH
15,TRBV9,TRBJ2-3,ASSVDPAGLVFDTQY
11,TRBV6-5,TRBJ1-2,ASSYGQVDGYT
10,TRBV29-1,TRBJ1-1,SVSAGQLEAF
13,TRBV18,TRBJ2-2,ASSSGLPRDGELF
9,TRBV28,TRBJ1-1,ASSRGMEAF
15,TRBV29-1,TRBJ2-5,SVGGRGGASNQETQY
11,TRBV2,TRBJ1-5,ASSFSTTQPQH
13,TRBV7-2,TRBJ2-7,ASSSGLAGFYEQY
14,TRBV18,TRBJ2-1,ASSPGDRSSYNEQF
11,TRBV9,TRBJ2-1,ASSAPAHNEQF
13,TRBV29-1,TRBJ2-1,SVEPGLAKGNEQF
12,TRBV30,TRBJ2-7,AWSQLAGVYEQY
10,TRBV29-1,TRBJ2-1,SLSGRGNEQF
11,TRBV19,TRBJ2-3,ASRTESTDTQY
12,TRBV5-5,TRBJ1-2,ASSTGTGPYGYT
11,TRBV29-1,TRBJ2-1,SVGGGWNNEQF
11,TRBV11-2,TRBJ2-1,ASSSGLLNEQF
13,TRBV28,TRBJ2-7,ASSPSGDLSYEQY
14,TRBV5-6,TRBJ1-6,ASSPGHRTLNSPLH
15,TRBV23-1,TRBJ2-2,ASSQFVTSGTPGSCF
15,TRBV4-2,TRBJ1-4,ASSQDGWGQGNEKLF
11,TRBV29-1,TRBJ2-7,SVERGRGPEQY
11,TRBV19,TRBJ1-2,ASGEVGKYGYT
13,TRBV7-9,TRBJ1-2,ASSEFRDRNYGYT
9,TRBV6-6,TRBJ2-7,ASSYSREQY
15,TRBV7-2,TRBJ2-2,ASSLGHPSGNTGELF
14,TRBV7-3,TRBJ2-7,ASSLTGLAGSYEQY
10,TRBV29-1,TRBJ2-5,SVLFGRETQY
13,TRBV12-3/TRBV12-4,TRBJ1-5,ASSLTGDGNQPQH
13,TRBV20-1,TRBJ1-1,SGSPGGYGNTEAF
12,TRBV6-4,TRBJ2-5,ASSEGAGQETQY
13,TRBV7-3,TRBJ2-5,ASSLPEQGEETQY
12,TRBV30,TRBJ2-3,VWSVEQGADTQY
13,TRBV2,TRBJ2-3,ASSALAGRIDTQY
13,TRBV4-3,TRBJ1-1,ASSQGARWSTEAF
15,TRBV6-5,TRBJ2-1,ASSYGRGGARRNEQF
15,TRBV18,TRBJ2-1,ASSPLGTGLASNEQF
16,TRBV6-6,TRBJ1-5,ASTPSPETKNSNQPQH
14,TRBV7-8,TRBJ2-7,ASSLVGGTSAREQY